The rows below give T cell receptor beta chains drawn from one sample of a study of blood T cell repertoires in COVID-19. Repertoires were generated with immunoSEQ multiplex PCR, while TCRdb's copy carries only in-frame clones and drops some. The sample lists roughly 100,000 clones; approximately 90% were seen once. Material for sequencing was peripheral blood. The receptors stem from a man aged 45 to 65 with active COVID-19. CDR3s include the opening cysteine and the closing phenylalanine or tryptophan. Fields, in order: CDR3 length, clone size, V gene, J gene, D gene, CDR3 DNA, CDR3 protein. The D gene is left open where the match is weak. The size of a clone is reported for some rows only, either as once, few or many, or as a class for expanded clones.

len: 13
abundance: .
v_gene: TRBV3-1/TRBV3-2
j_gene: TRBJ2-3
d_gene: .
CDR3nt: TGTGCCAGCCGTTCCCCCGGGTCCGATACGCAGTATTTT
CDR3aa: CASRSPGSDTQYF

len: 15
abundance: .
v_gene: TRBV6-4
j_gene: TRBJ1-6
d_gene: .
CDR3nt: TGTGCCAGCAGTGAAGCAGGGTTGCTTAATTCACCCCTCCACTTT
CDR3aa: CASSEAGLLNSPLHF

len: 14
abundance: .
v_gene: TRBV2
j_gene: TRBJ1-2
d_gene: TRBD1
CDR3nt: TGTGCCAGCAGTGGGGCAGGGGGACACTATGGCTACACCTTC
CDR3aa: CASSGAGGHYGYTF

len: 14
abundance: .
v_gene: TRBV7-3
j_gene: TRBJ2-1
d_gene: TRBD2
CDR3nt: TGTGCCAGCAGCTACCAGACTAGCGGGGGACAGCAGTTCTTC
CDR3aa: CASSYQTSGGQQFF

len: 15
abundance: .
v_gene: TRBV9
j_gene: TRBJ2-3
d_gene: .
CDR3nt: TGTGCCAGCAGCCCTTTTGCGCCGAGCACAGATACGCAGTATTTT
CDR3aa: CASSPFAPSTDTQYF

len: 14
abundance: .
v_gene: TRBV5-5
j_gene: TRBJ1-2
d_gene: .
CDR3nt: TGTGCCAGCAGCCAGAAACAGATCGACTATGGCTACACCTTC
CDR3aa: CASSQKQIDYGYTF

len: 14
abundance: .
v_gene: TRBV7-2
j_gene: TRBJ2-3
d_gene: TRBD1
CDR3nt: TGTGCCAGCAGCTCGACAGGGGTTCCAGATACGCAGTATTTT
CDR3aa: CASSSTGVPDTQYF

len: 15
abundance: .
v_gene: TRBV11-2
j_gene: TRBJ2-5
d_gene: TRBD1
CDR3nt: TGTGCCAGCAGCTGGACAGGGGGAACCGGCGAGACCCAGTACTTC
CDR3aa: CASSWTGGTGETQYF

len: 14
abundance: .
v_gene: TRBV11-2
j_gene: TRBJ1-6
d_gene: TRBD1
CDR3nt: TGTGCCAGCAGCTCGACGACAGGGCTTTCACCCCTCCACTTT
CDR3aa: CASSSTTGLSPLHF

len: 12
abundance: .
v_gene: TRBV27
j_gene: TRBJ2-7
d_gene: .
CDR3nt: TGTGCCAGCAGTTCCTACCCGGACGAGCAGTACTTC
CDR3aa: CASSSYPDEQYF

len: 16
abundance: .
v_gene: TRBV18
j_gene: TRBJ1-4
d_gene: .
CDR3nt: TGTGCCAGCTCACCAGGCACAGTGACAACTAATGAAAAACTGTTTTTT
CDR3aa: CASSPGTVTTNEKLFF

len: 16
abundance: .
v_gene: TRBV5-1
j_gene: TRBJ1-2
d_gene: .
CDR3nt: TGCGCCAGCAGCGTCTCTCCAGGACAGCTGAACTATGGCTACACCTTC
CDR3aa: CASSVSPGQLNYGYTF

len: 12
abundance: .
v_gene: TRBV24-1
j_gene: TRBJ2-5
d_gene: .
CDR3nt: TGTGCCACCAGTGATCTCGGGGAGACCCAGTACTTC
CDR3aa: CATSDLGETQYF

len: 11
abundance: .
v_gene: TRBV6-2/TRBV6-3
j_gene: TRBJ1-6
d_gene: .
CDR3nt: TGTGCCAGCAGTCGCGGGCCCGGCCTCCACTTT
CDR3aa: CASSRGPGLHF

len: 14
abundance: .
v_gene: TRBV7-2
j_gene: TRBJ2-5
d_gene: TRBD1
CDR3nt: TGTGCCAGCAGCCAGGGGGTCGTCCCAGAGACCCAGTACTTC
CDR3aa: CASSQGVVPETQYF

len: 11
abundance: .
v_gene: TRBV28
j_gene: TRBJ2-5
d_gene: .
CDR3nt: TGTGCCAGCAGTTTTTCAGGGGCCCAGTACTTC
CDR3aa: CASSFSGAQYF

len: 14
abundance: .
v_gene: TRBV20-1
j_gene: TRBJ2-7
d_gene: TRBD2
CDR3nt: TGCAGTGCTAGTCTCCGGGGGGGTACCTACGAGCAGTACTTC
CDR3aa: CSASLRGGTYEQYF

len: 16
abundance: .
v_gene: TRBV16
j_gene: TRBJ1-2
d_gene: .
CDR3nt: TGTGCCAGCAGCCAAGGGTATCAGGGCTCCCTAAATGGCTACACCTTC
CDR3aa: CASSQGYQGSLNGYTF

len: 14
abundance: .
v_gene: TRBV18
j_gene: TRBJ1-1
d_gene: TRBD1
CDR3nt: TGTGCCAGCTCCTGGACAGGGTCCACCACTGAAGCTTTCTTT
CDR3aa: CASSWTGSTTEAFF

len: 17
abundance: .
v_gene: TRBV7-2
j_gene: TRBJ2-2
d_gene: TRBD2
CDR3nt: TGTGCCAGCAGCTGGGGACTAGCGGGGGCCGCTACCGGGGAGCTGTTTTTT
CDR3aa: CASSWGLAGAATGELFF

len: 13
abundance: .
v_gene: TRBV6-5
j_gene: TRBJ2-5
d_gene: .
CDR3nt: TGTGCCAGCAGCCCGACGGGTAAAGAGACCCAGTACTTC
CDR3aa: CASSPTGKETQYF

len: 14
abundance: once
v_gene: TRBV27
j_gene: TRBJ2-2
d_gene: .
CDR3nt: TGTGCCAGCAGTTTGGGGGGTGGTACCGGGGAGCTGTTTTTT
CDR3aa: CASSLGGGTGELFF

len: 15
abundance: .
v_gene: TRBV25-1
j_gene: TRBJ2-3
d_gene: TRBD1
CDR3nt: TGTGCCAGCAGTGCTAGGGGACAGAGCACAGATACGCAGTATTTT
CDR3aa: CASSARGQSTDTQYF

len: 15
abundance: .
v_gene: TRBV30
j_gene: TRBJ1-2
d_gene: .
CDR3nt: TGTGCCTGGTTCGGAGGGACGGGAACGGGGTATGGCTACACCTTC
CDR3aa: CAWFGGTGTGYGYTF

len: 15
abundance: .
v_gene: TRBV7-2
j_gene: TRBJ1-6
d_gene: .
CDR3nt: TGTGCCAGCAGCTTAACTGCAGGGTCAGGTTCACCCCTCCACTTT
CDR3aa: CASSLTAGSGSPLHF

len: 17
abundance: .
v_gene: TRBV11-2
j_gene: TRBJ1-1
d_gene: .
CDR3nt: TGTGCCAGCAGCCTGCAACCCCAGGGGCCATCGAACACTGAAGCTTTCTTT
CDR3aa: CASSLQPQGPSNTEAFF

len: 15
abundance: .
v_gene: TRBV6-5
j_gene: TRBJ2-5
d_gene: TRBD1
CDR3nt: TGTGCCAGCAGAACCGGGACAGGGGTTCAAGAGACCCAGTACTTC
CDR3aa: CASRTGTGVQETQYF

len: 15
abundance: .
v_gene: TRBV7-9
j_gene: TRBJ2-7
d_gene: .
CDR3nt: TGTGCCAGCAGCCGCGATTCCGGGGATTCCTACGAGCAGTACTTC
CDR3aa: CASSRDSGDSYEQYF

len: 15
abundance: .
v_gene: TRBV3-1/TRBV3-2
j_gene: TRBJ2-1
d_gene: .
CDR3nt: TGTGCCAGCAGCCAAGGGCAGGGGTCCTACAATGAGCAGTTCTTC
CDR3aa: CASSQGQGSYNEQFF

len: 13
abundance: .
v_gene: TRBV7-2
j_gene: TRBJ2-7
d_gene: .
CDR3nt: TGTGCCAGCAGCTTAAACCCGGGATACGAGCAGTACTTC
CDR3aa: CASSLNPGYEQYF

len: 17
abundance: .
v_gene: TRBV7-9
j_gene: TRBJ1-5
d_gene: TRBD1
CDR3nt: TGTGCCAGCAGCCGAGCCACAGGGGGCAGTGGAAATCAGCCCCAGCATTTT
CDR3aa: CASSRATGGSGNQPQHF

len: 16
abundance: .
v_gene: TRBV3-1/TRBV3-2
j_gene: TRBJ2-5
d_gene: TRBD2
CDR3nt: TGTGCCAGCAGCCAAGGTCCGGCGGGGGGCTTAGAGACCCAGTACTTC
CDR3aa: CASSQGPAGGLETQYF

len: 16
abundance: .
v_gene: TRBV19
j_gene: TRBJ1-1
d_gene: .
CDR3nt: TGTGCCACGAGAAACCTAGGACAAAATACTGGCGCTGAAGCTTTCTTT
CDR3aa: CATRNLGQNTGAEAFF

len: 14
abundance: .
v_gene: TRBV4-1
j_gene: TRBJ1-2
d_gene: TRBD1
CDR3nt: TGCGCCAGCAGAAGGACAGGGAGTCTCTATGGCTACACCTTC
CDR3aa: CASRRTGSLYGYTF

len: 16
abundance: .
v_gene: TRBV14
j_gene: TRBJ2-5
d_gene: .
CDR3nt: TGTGCCAGCAGCCCGATCCGCGGACAGAGCCTAGGGACCCAGTACTTC
CDR3aa: CASSPIRGQSLGTQYF

len: 13
abundance: .
v_gene: TRBV30
j_gene: TRBJ2-5
d_gene: TRBD1
CDR3nt: TGTGCCTGGAGCGCGACAGGGAAAGAGACCCAGTACTTC
CDR3aa: CAWSATGKETQYF

len: 16
abundance: .
v_gene: TRBV18
j_gene: TRBJ1-1
d_gene: TRBD1
CDR3nt: TGTGCCAGCTCACCAGCGACAGGGGTACGGGACACTGAAGCTTTCTTT
CDR3aa: CASSPATGVRDTEAFF

len: 13
abundance: .
v_gene: TRBV2
j_gene: TRBJ2-4
d_gene: .
CDR3nt: TGTGCCAGCAGCCCTAGCCCCCAAAACATTCAGTACTTC
CDR3aa: CASSPSPQNIQYF

len: 16
abundance: .
v_gene: TRBV6-2/TRBV6-3
j_gene: TRBJ2-7
d_gene: TRBD2
CDR3nt: TGTGCCAGCAGCAGACTAGCGGGGGGCCCTCTCTACGAGCAGTACTTC
CDR3aa: CASSRLAGGPLYEQYF

len: 13
abundance: .
v_gene: TRBV10-3
j_gene: TRBJ2-2
d_gene: .
CDR3nt: TGTGCCACCGAGGAGGACTTCGGCGGGGAGCTGTTTTTT
CDR3aa: CATEEDFGGELFF

len: 14
abundance: .
v_gene: TRBV5-1
j_gene: TRBJ2-1
d_gene: .
CDR3nt: TGCGCCAGCAGCTTGGAAGGGAGCCCGAATGAGCAGTTCTTC
CDR3aa: CASSLEGSPNEQFF

len: 14
abundance: .
v_gene: TRBV5-4
j_gene: TRBJ1-2
d_gene: TRBD1
CDR3nt: TGTGCCAGCAGCTCGCCAGGGGGTAACTATGGCTACACCTTC
CDR3aa: CASSSPGGNYGYTF

len: 16
abundance: few
v_gene: TRBV21-1
j_gene: TRBJ2-2
d_gene: .
CDR3nt: TGTGCCAGCAGCAAAGTTCAGCGACTGAACACCGGGGAGCTGTTTTTT
CDR3aa: CASSKVQRLNTGELFF

len: 15
abundance: .
v_gene: TRBV7-2
j_gene: TRBJ1-2
d_gene: .
CDR3nt: TGTGCCAGCAGCTTAGCTTCAGGGGTAGGCTATGGCTACACCTTC
CDR3aa: CASSLASGVGYGYTF

len: 14
abundance: .
v_gene: TRBV5-1
j_gene: TRBJ2-7
d_gene: .
CDR3nt: TGCGCCAGCAGCCCGGGGGAGCGCCTAGCCGAGCAGTACTTC
CDR3aa: CASSPGERLAEQYF

len: 19
abundance: .
v_gene: TRBV3-1/TRBV3-2
j_gene: TRBJ2-5
d_gene: TRBD2
CDR3nt: TGTGCCAGCAGCCAAGTTGAACTAGCGGGGATTCTGTACCAAGAGACCCAGTACTTC
CDR3aa: CASSQVELAGILYQETQYF

len: 17
abundance: .
v_gene: TRBV4-3
j_gene: TRBJ1-2
d_gene: .
CDR3nt: TGCGCCAGCAGCTCGGGTACCGCGGGTGGGGGAGGCTATGGCTACACCTTC
CDR3aa: CASSSGTAGGGGYGYTF